This record concerns one TCR beta chain sequence. This sample is part of a study of blood T cell repertoires in COVID-19. Study context: COVID-19 samples, acute and convalescent, were from the United States, Italy and Spain. T cells, B-cell-depleted T cells, or PBMCs provided the cDNA or gDNA that served as material.

Study processing details: Estimated nucleated cell counts came from reference gene primer amplification. Profiling relied on immunoSEQ multiplex PCR, and the TCRdb table lists in-frame clones only, not all of them. V, J and clone size derive from that table, while D and trimming were established from the DNA sequence. The data hold 180,000 or so clones, with 86% observed a single time. This CDR3 has 17 amino acids. Germline V gives CDR1 MGHRA, CDR2 YSYEKL. V was cut by 3 bases and J by 3 bases, with 17 bases left in between. This chain connects TRBV4-1 to TRBJ1-4; D not certain. Sequenced sample: peripheral blood. This receptor was identified in a woman between 25 and 40 years old with active or convalescent COVID-19. In nucleotides, the CDR3 is TGCGCCAGCAGCCACCCTCCGCAGGCCGCAGCTAATGAAAAACTGTTTTTT. This translates into CASSHPPQAAANEKLFF.